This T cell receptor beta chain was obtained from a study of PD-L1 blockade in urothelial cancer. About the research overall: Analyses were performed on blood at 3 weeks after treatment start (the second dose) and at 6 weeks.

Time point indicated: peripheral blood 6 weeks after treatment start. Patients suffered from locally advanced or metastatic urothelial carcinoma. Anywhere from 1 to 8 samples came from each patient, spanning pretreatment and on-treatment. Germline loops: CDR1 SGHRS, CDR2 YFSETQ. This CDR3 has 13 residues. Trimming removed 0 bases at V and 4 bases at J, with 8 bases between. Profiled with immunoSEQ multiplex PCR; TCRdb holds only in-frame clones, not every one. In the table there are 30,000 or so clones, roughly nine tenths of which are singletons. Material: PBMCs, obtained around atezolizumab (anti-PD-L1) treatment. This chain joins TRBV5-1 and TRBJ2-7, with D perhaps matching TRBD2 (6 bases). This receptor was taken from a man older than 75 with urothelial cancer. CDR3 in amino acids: CASSLGGRYEQYF. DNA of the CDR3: TGCGCCAGCAGCTTGGGGGGGAGGTACGAGCAGTACTTC.